This TCR beta chain was profiled in a study of T cell responses to AZD1222 COVID-19 vaccine. Per the germline V gene, CDR1 is SGHTA and CDR2 is FQGNSA. There are 15 residues in the CDR3. The ends lost 6 bases at V and 3 bases at J; junction bases unmatched: 9. Sequencing used immunoSEQ multiplex PCR; TCRdb keeps in-frame clones, though not all of them. This sample carries some 120,000 clones, 85% to 90% of them seen once, and the ten largest clones take approximately 10%. General study points: Reportedly, nearly half of unique spike TCRs recognized epitopes outside B.1.351/B.1.1.7 mutations. Baseline seropositivity occurred in only six AZD1222 recipients. After the peak T cell response, and only then, were repertoires sampled.

This clone was detected once. Its antigen is as yet unknown. Source: peripheral blood, taken on day 0 of MenACWY control vaccination. The chain is built from TRBV7-2 and TRBJ1-2, with TRBD1 identical over 8 bases. The sequence came from an adult in good health. CDR3 loop: CASRESGGAYYGYTF. CDR3 nucleotides: TGTGCCAGCAGAGAATCAGGGGGCGCTTACTATGGCTACACCTTC.